This T cell receptor beta chain stems from a study of tumor-infiltrating lymphocytes in primary liver carcinoma. A constant-region primer served to make TCR beta cDNA from approximately 490 ng total RNA. The TCR beta library was amplified through three nested multiplex PCR rounds in a modified ARM-PCR procedure. Researchers ran the first two PCR rounds for 9 to 10 cycles each with TRBV1-TRBV30 forward primers and a C-beta reverse primer. TCRdb redid the calling of the multiplex PCR reads with MiXCR, one entry per CDR3 protein. Found here are 90,000 to 140,000 distinct CDR3 sequences, roughly 80% of them singletons; the top ten hold more than 15%. The junction had 11 bases not matched to a gene; V was cut back by 10 bases and J by 0 bases. CDR3 length: 16 residues. Per the germline V gene, CDR1 is MNHNS and CDR2 is SASEGT. The source material, roughly 18-32 mg of unsorted bulk tissue, was used to co-extract RNA and DNA.

V gene TRBV6-1 combines with J gene TRBJ2-3, with 9 bases lining up with TRBD2. The clonotype was recovered from a middle-aged man with primary liver carcinoma and hepatitis B virus infection. The sequenced material came from liver tumor tissue from sampling region 3. Stated subset: tumor region T3, left-lateral pole. The chain's CDR3 is CANMELAGVSTDTQYF. CDR3 coding DNA: TGTGCCAACATGGAATTAGCGGGAGTAAGCACAGATACGCAGTATTTT.